Presented here are 8 T cell receptor beta chains from one specimen sequenced in a study of cytomegalovirus exposure and HLA in healthy donors. PCR involved 60 Vbeta and 13 Jbeta primers. Clones were sequenced by immunoSEQ multiplex PCR, and TCRdb holds only the in-frame ones, with some missing. The sample holds 130,000 or so clones, roughly 82% seen once. Sequencing used PBMCs. Source of these receptors: a woman aged 18-35 years in good health and CMV-seropositive.

The genes are TRBV18 and TRBJ2-1; 8 nucleotides align to TRBD2. Germline CDR1 and CDR2: KGHSH and LQKENI. The trim removed 4 bases at V and 8 bases at J, leaving 13 bases unmatched. The CDR3 consists of 16 residues. The CDR3 loop is CASSLSPGTSSDEQFF. The CDR3 DNA reads as TGTGCCAGCTCACTCAGCCCCGGGACTAGTAGTGATGAGCAGTTCTTC. The whole variable domain, remainder taken from reference TRBV18 and TRBJ2-1, is NAGVMQNPRHLVRRRGQEARLRCSPMKGHSHVYWYRQLPEEGLKFMVYLQKENIIDESGMPKERFSAEFPKEGPSILRIQQVVRGDSAAYFCASSLSPGTSSDEQFFGPGTRLTVL.

The chain couples TRBV14 to TRBJ1-2; tentative D call: TRBD1 (6 bases). The CDR3 is 16 residues long. Trimming cost V 0 bases and J 2 bases, with 13 bases left between them. Germline CDR1 SGHDN, CDR2 FVKESK. This chain's CDR3 is CASSQDPGDWNYGYTF. DNA for the CDR3: TGTGCCAGCAGCCAAGACCCAGGGGATTGGAACTATGGCTACACCTTC.

The chain links TRBV7-6 to TRBJ2-2, with a weak D call TRBD2 (6 bases). V was clipped by 5 bases and J by 0 bases, with 16 bases between them. The germline gives CDR1 SGHVS, CDR2 FNYEAQ. CDR3 length: 17 amino acids. The DNA of the CDR3 is TGTGCCAGCAGCACCCCCCGGGACTTCCCGAACACCGGGGAGCTGTTTTTT. Its protein product is CASSTPRDFPNTGELFF. Filled out from reference TRBV7-6 and TRBJ2-2, the complete variable domain reads GAGVSQSPRYKVTKRGQDVALRCDPISGHVSLYWYRQALGQGPEFLTYFNYEAQQDKSGLPNDRFSAERPEGSISTLTIQRTEQRDSAMYRCASSTPRDFPNTGELFFGEGSRLTVL.

The rearrangement joins TRBV5-1 to TRBJ2-7; 7 bases are shared with TRBD2. The V and J ends lost 0 bases and 0 bases, in that order; junction bases with no gene match: 3. The CDR3 runs to 15 residues. The germline V gene encodes CDR1 SGHRS and CDR2 YFSETQ. The CDR3 reads CASSLAGLFSYEQYF. The CDR3 DNA sequence: TGCGCCAGCAGCTTGGCGGGACTATTCTCCTACGAGCAGTACTTC.

The V and J genes are TRBV7-6 and TRBJ2-5, with TRBD2 matching over 10 bases. V trimming: 1 base; J trimming: 9 bases; junction bases outside the gene matches: 11. From germline, CDR1 is SGHVS and CDR2 FNYEAQ. The CDR3 spans 16 residues. The CDR3 nucleotides are TGTGCCAGCAGCTTAGGGTCTAGCGGGGGCCCCAGGGCCCAGTACTTC. It translates to CASSLGSSGGPRAQYF.

V gene TRBV27 combines with J gene TRBJ2-3; 14 bases map to TRBD2. Germline CDR1 and CDR2: MNHEY and SMNVEV (reference sequence). Trimming removed 2 bases from V and 1 base from J; junction bases left unmatched: 8. This CDR3 region has 19 residues. Here the CDR3 reads CASSLTFGTSGGGTDTQYF. DNA for the CDR3: TGTGCCAGCAGTTTAACGTTCGGGACTAGCGGGGGAGGCACAGATACGCAGTATTTT.

The CDR3, as DNA: TGTGCCAGCAGCTTGAAGTCGTGGGGGCCGAGGACCGGGGAGCTGTTTTTT. Translating it yields CASSLKSWGPRTGELFF. This chain joins TRBV5-5 and TRBJ2-2; a weak D match, TRBD1 (6 bases). Germline CDR1 and CDR2: SGHKS and YYEKEE (reference sequence). The CDR3 is made up of 17 amino acids. V was pared by 1 base and J by 5 bases, with 18 bases between.

This chain joins TRBV29-1 and TRBJ1-1; TRBD1 aligns across 8 bases. The CDR3 spans 14 residues. Germline CDR1 is SQVTM and CDR2 is ANQGSEA. V lost 6 bases and J lost 3; bases outside the gene matches: 9. The CDR3 loop is CSVGSGGLDTEAFF. As DNA, the CDR3 is TGCAGCGTAGGATCAGGGGGCCTAGACACTGAAGCTTTCTTT.